This TCR beta chain was retrieved from a study of identical twins (dated by TCRdb to about 2016). Regarding the complete study: To test whether fetal clonotypes persist, this study deep-sequenced TCR alpha and beta repertoires from monozygotic twins, from unrelated adults of various ages, and from cord blood. To rule out contamination, the twin experiments were replicated at different times with different library preparation protocols. What the authors observed across the whole study: Fewer insertions were carried by abundant cord blood beta clonotypes, a similar but weaker trend appeared in young adult naive repertoires, and no such trend appeared in memory repertoires. Recombination models systematically underestimated out-of-frame TCR alpha sharing in monozygotic twins but agreed with sharing between unrelated individuals. Excess twin sharing in beta out-of-frame sequences was weaker because fewer shared sequences lowered the signal-to-noise ratio. Compared with coincidental sharing between unrelated individuals, out-of-frame TCR alpha sequences shared between twins showed an excess of sequences with low generation probability. Conclusions relied on cross-sectional statistical analysis, since the same donors could not be followed over many years. Invariant T cells such as MAIT and iNKT could partly confound zero-insertion analyses, though diverse VJ usage argued against this for most clonotypes.

The receptor library was made with 5' RACE. Sequenced using an Illumina HiSeq 2000. A universal primer binding site was introduced by template switching, and a unique molecular identifier was present in the final cDNA, enabling accurate counting of TCR cDNA molecules. Specific primers in the conserved constant-segment region were used to synthesize first-strand cDNA for TCR alpha and beta chains. Each cDNA library was double barcoded, with a SMART-Mk sample barcode plus Illumina barcodes, to control for contamination. TruSeq adapter sequences along with Illumina sample barcodes were introduced in two successive PCR steps. TCR alpha and beta cDNA libraries were sequenced on the Illumina HiSeq platform with custom primers. On the authors' methods: Unique molecular identifiers were extracted from raw reads with MiGEC, and CDR3 positions were determined with MiXCR. For each individual, recombination models were inferred using an EM algorithm with the repgenHMM and IGoR tools. Shared clonotype analysis was performed with the tcR package in R, normalizing sharing by the product of cloneset sizes. To study raw recombination free of thymic and clonal selection effects, out-of-frame nonproductive sequences were analyzed. TCRdb applied fastp at Q25 and MiXCR to the public reads, then kept only in-frame beta chains. Every distinct CDR3 protein forms one entry, paired with its most common genes and DNA. TCRdb assigned the V and J calls; the authors' analysis was not used. This sample is represented by 300,000 to 400,000 distinct CDR3 sequences; approximately 8.8% of them were singletons. The leading ten clones occupy about 8.1% of the sample.

About this clonotype itself: Its cognate antigen has yet to be identified. Sequence at one end of the junction differs from germline and may be a read error.

Every donor in the study was a healthy Caucasian. The study also sequenced three unrelated non-twin adults: a male aged 18 to 29, a male aged 50 to 59 and a female aged 50 to 59. Miltenyi CD45RO+ enrichment and human naive T-cell isolation kits were used to isolate memory (CD45RO+) and naive T cells from PBMC. The specimen sequenced was naive T cells sorted from blood. What the cell subset or site label conveys for this sample: cells isolated with a human naive T-cell isolation kit. The receptor was isolated from a woman aged 50 to 60 in good health.

The bases are TGCGCCCGCAGTGAAATTAGCGGGAGGGCCAGAGGGCCAGATACGCAGTATTTT. It translates to CARSEISGRARGPDTQYF. The chain couples TRBV10-1 to TRBJ2-3, and 11 junction bases match TRBD2. Sequences WNHNN (CDR1) and SYGVQD (CDR2) are obtained from the germline V gene (reference sequence). The CDR3 spans 18 residues, from the cysteine through the phenylalanine. CDR3 DNA is the only sequence kept; it has 54 bases, read in frame from the first base.